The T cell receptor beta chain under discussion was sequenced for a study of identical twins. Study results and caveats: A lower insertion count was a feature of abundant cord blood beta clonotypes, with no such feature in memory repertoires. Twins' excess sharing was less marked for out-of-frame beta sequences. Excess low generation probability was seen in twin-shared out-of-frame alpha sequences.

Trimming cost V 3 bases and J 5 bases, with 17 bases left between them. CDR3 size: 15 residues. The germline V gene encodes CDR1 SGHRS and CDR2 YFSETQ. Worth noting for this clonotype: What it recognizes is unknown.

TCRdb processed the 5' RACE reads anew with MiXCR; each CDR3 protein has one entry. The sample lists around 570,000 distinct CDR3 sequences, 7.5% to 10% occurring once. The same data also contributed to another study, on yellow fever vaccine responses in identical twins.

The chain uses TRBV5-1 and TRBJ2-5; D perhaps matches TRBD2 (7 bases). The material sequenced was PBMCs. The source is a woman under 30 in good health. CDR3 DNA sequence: TGCGCCAGCAGCTACCCGGAACAGGGAGGGGAGACCCAGTACTTC. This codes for CASSYPEQGGETQYF. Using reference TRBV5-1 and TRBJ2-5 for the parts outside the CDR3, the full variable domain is KAGVTQTPRYLIKTRGQQVTLSCSPISGHRSVSWYQQTPGQGLQFLFEYFSETQRNKGNFPGRFSGRQFSNSRSEMNVSTLELGDSALYLCASSYPEQGGETQYFGPGTRLLVL.